This T cell receptor (beta chain) stems from a study of early stage breast cancer tumors. At the level of the study: Most invasive tumors, twelve of 16, were ER+/PR+/HER2-. Each sample averaged approximately 10-fold read coverage. Regarding the study as a whole: Chain pairing and CD4, CD8 or FOXP3 expression were not captured.

Blood replicates held 0.5 ug DNA, tumor or normal breast 1.5 ug, two each. The table came from immunoSEQ multiplex PCR; TCRdb's copy has only in-frame clones and leaves some out. The sample has 65,000 to 75,000 clones, 65% to 85% seen once. J was trimmed by 5 bases and V by 3 bases; bases with no gene match: 8. This CDR3 comprises 15 residues. CDR1 and CDR2 from the germline V gene are SEHNR and FQNEAQ (reference sequence). In the case of this clone: Its specificity is not known.

Sequencing was performed on blood. The sequence was collected from a middle-aged person with breast cancer. The J gene is TRBJ2-5, the V gene TRBV7-9; 8 bases map to TRBD2. The CDR3 is CASSFISGRLETQYF. The DNA of the CDR3 is TGTGCCAGCAGCTTTATAAGCGGGAGACTGGAGACCCAGTACTTC.